The 31 T cell receptor beta chains below were found in one sample sequenced in a study of shared clonotypes between healthy human individuals. Method: immunoSEQ multiplex PCR; TCRdb's copy keeps in-frame clones and lacks some. The sample lists some 650,000 clones, around 97% occurring once. Sequencing was performed on naive CD4+ T cells sorted from blood. This sample's subset: CD45RA+ positively selected. Receptors originate from a woman aged 30 to 39 in good health.

This sequence joins TRBV2 and TRBJ2-7; D is undetermined. The CDR3 has 15 amino acids. The V end lost 3 bases, the J end lost 0 bases, and 12 bases lay between the germline ends. Per the germline V gene, CDR1 is SNHLY and CDR2 is FYNNEI. CDR3 amino acids: CASSERILVSYEQYF. CDR3 nucleotides: TGTGCCAGCAGTGAGCGGATTCTCGTCTCCTACGAGCAGTACTTC.

This clone was seen a single time. V is TRBV6-5 and J is TRBJ1-5, with a weak D call TRBD1 (5 bases). The CDR3 is 15 residues long. CDR1 and CDR2 from the germline V gene are MNHEY and SVGAGI. V was clipped by 5 bases and J by 2 bases, with 13 bases between them. The CDR3 coding sequence is TGTGCCAGCAGTCGGGGGACCTTGGGCAATCAGCCCCAGCATTTT. As protein: CASSRGTLGNQPQHF.

The chain carries TRBV23-1 and TRBJ2-5; the D gene is possibly TRBD2 (6 bases). TRBV23-1 is annotated as an ORF whose role is uncertain. This CDR3 is built from 14 residues. V lost 8 bases, J lost 4 bases, and 17 bases lay in between. This CDR3 is CASGTEEGSETQYF. The DNA of the CDR3 is TGCGCCAGCGGCACCGAGGAGGGGTCAGAGACCCAGTACTTC.

This chain uses TRBV5-4 with TRBJ1-2; 7 bases agree with TRBD1. There are 17 residues in the CDR3. Germline values: CDR1 SGHNT, CDR2 YYREEE (reference sequence). V lost 0 bases to trimming and J lost 0 bases; unmatched junction nucleotides: 8. CDR3: CASSLGGGLGTNYGYTF. CDR3 coding DNA: TGTGCCAGCAGCTTGGGAGGGGGCCTGGGAACTAACTATGGCTACACCTTC. Looking up the rest from reference TRBV5-4 and TRBJ1-2 gives the full variable domain: ETGVTQSPTHLIKTRGQQVTLRCSSQSGHNTVSWYQQALGQGPQFIFQYYREEENGRGNFPPRFSGLQFPNYSSELNVNALELDDSALYLCASSLGGGLGTNYGYTFGSGTRLTVV.

This sequence joins TRBV19 and TRBJ1-2, with 9 nucleotides matching TRBD1. V lost 3 bases and J lost 5; bases outside the gene matches: 7. The CDR3 length is 15 residues. The V gene's germline CDR1 is LNHDA and CDR2 SQIVND (reference sequence). The CDR3: CASSIPGQGGYGYTF. CDR3 nucleotides: TGTGCCAGTAGTATTCCGGGACAGGGAGGTTATGGCTACACCTTC.

The chain recombines TRBV28 with TRBJ1-5; weak D call: TRBD1 (6 bases). Germline CDR1 and CDR2: MDHEN and SYDVKM. V was shortened by 7 bases and J by 2 bases, with 18 bases between the two germline ends. The CDR3 is 16 amino acids. The CDR3 sequence: CASIPALGARNQPQHF. CDR3 in DNA: TGTGCCAGCATCCCTGCGTTGGGGGCGCGCAATCAGCCCCAGCATTTT.

V is TRBV7-9 and J is TRBJ2-5; a weak D match, TRBD2 (6 bases). CDR3 length: 16 amino acids. CDR1 SEHNR and CDR2 FQNEAQ come from the germline V gene (reference sequence). V lost 4 bases and J 4 bases, leaving 19 bases between the germline ends. The CDR3 bases are TGTGCCAGCAGCTCCGCGGGACTGGACGCATTAGAGACCCAGTACTTC. Translating it yields CASSSAGLDALETQYF. The full variable domain, its missing parts supplied by reference TRBV7-9 and TRBJ2-5, is DTGVSQNPRHKITKRGQNVTFRCDPISEHNRLYWYRQTLGQGPEFLTYFQNEAQLEKSRLLSDRFSAERPKGSFSTLEIQRTEQGDSAMYLCASSSAGLDALETQYFGPGTRLLVL.

Points on this clone: Different DNA sequences within this sample yield the same CDR3. V usage is TRBV2 and J usage is TRBJ1-5; D may be TRBD1 (6 bases). This CDR3 spans 13 amino acids. The germline V and J ends were trimmed by 4 bases and 6 bases, with 10 bases remaining between them. The V gene's germline CDR1 is SNHLY and CDR2 FYNNEI. CDR3 in amino acids: CASSVGGGQPQHF. The CDR3 DNA reads TGTGCCAGCAGTGTTGGGGGCGGTCAGCCCCAGCATTTT.

This sequence joins TRBV7-6 and TRBJ2-1; 7 positions match TRBD2. V trimming: 4 bases; J trimming: 0 bases; junction bases outside the gene matches: 12. Germline loops: CDR1 SGHVS, CDR2 FNYEAQ. This CDR3 is 18 amino acids long. As DNA, the CDR3 is TGTGCCAGCAGCTCACGAAGACTAGCTCCCAACTCCTACAATGAGCAGTTCTTC. This sequence encodes CASSSRRLAPNSYNEQFF. Looking up the rest from reference TRBV7-6 and TRBJ2-1 gives the full variable domain: GAGVSQSPRYKVTKRGQDVALRCDPISGHVSLYWYRQALGQGPEFLTYFNYEAQQDKSGLPNDRFSAERPEGSISTLTIQRTEQRDSAMYRCASSSRRLAPNSYNEQFFGPGTRLTVL.

This clone has a single count. The chain carries TRBV11-2 and TRBJ2-1, with 7 bases that match TRBD2. The CDR3 is made up of 16 amino acids. V shed 5 bases and J 7 bases; nucleotides not matched to a gene: 14. The germline gives CDR1 SGHAT, CDR2 FQNNGV. CDR3 loop: CASSPRSWEGRNEQFF. CDR3 sequence (DNA): TGTGCCAGCAGCCCCCGTTCGTGGGAGGGTAGGAATGAGCAGTTCTTC. The variable domain in full, with the rest retrieved from reference TRBV11-2 and TRBJ2-1, is EAGVAQSPRYKIIEKRQSVAFWCNPISGHATLYWYQQILGQGPKLLIQFQNNGVVDDSQLPKDRFSAERLKGVDSTLKIQPAKLEDSAVYLCASSPRSWEGRNEQFFGPGTRLTVL.

The rearrangement uses TRBV5-1 and TRBJ2-4; D unresolved. CDR3 length: 15 amino acids. CDR1 is SGHRS, CDR2 YFSETQ, per germline. Between the trimmed V and J ends, which lost 0 bases and 1 base, there was a span of 8 bases. The CDR3 sequence: CASSLEGYAKNIQYF. DNA for the CDR3: TGCGCCAGCAGCTTGGAGGGATACGCCAAAAACATTCAGTACTTC.

V gene TRBV5-1 combines with J gene TRBJ1-1; D might be TRBD1 (5 bases). The germline gives CDR1 SGHRS, CDR2 YFSETQ. Trimming pared 4 bases from V and 8 bases from J, leaving 15 bases between. The CDR3 is 13 residues long. DNA of the CDR3: TGCGCCAGCAGCCCGGACTTGGGGGAAGAAGCTTTCTTT. Amino acids: CASSPDLGEEAFF.

CDR3 nucleotides: TGCGCCAGCAGCCAAGGAGGACTGGCGAACACCGGGGAGCTGTTTTTT. As protein: CASSQGGLANTGELFF. The chain employs TRBV4-1 and TRBJ2-2, with D perhaps TRBD2 (5 bases). V lost 1 base to trimming and J lost 0 bases, with 9 bases between them. This CDR3 contains 16 residues. Germline V gene sequence: CDR1 MGHRA, CDR2 YSYEKL.

This clone is a singleton in its sample. V and J are TRBV4-1 and TRBJ1-4; D not certain. Germline CDR1 is MGHRA and CDR2 is YSYEKL. This CDR3 is 15 amino acids long. Trimming took off 4 bases at V and 7 bases at J, with 16 bases between the two ends. The chain's CDR3 is CASSPAILRSEKLFF. DNA of the CDR3: TGCGCCAGCAGCCCCGCGATCTTGCGGAGTGAAAAACTGTTTTTT.

This clone was counted a single time. The identical CDR3 is also encoded by other nucleotide sequences in the sample. The J gene is TRBJ2-1, the V gene TRBV20-1; D ambiguous. The germline V gene encodes CDR1 DFQATT and CDR2 SNEGSKA (reference sequence). The CDR3 covers 11 residues. The V end lost 1 base, the J end lost 4 bases, and 2 bases lay between the germline ends. The CDR3 DNA is TGCAGTGCTAGAGCGTACAATGAGCAGTTCTTC. It codes for CSARAYNEQFF.

The rearrangement joins TRBV6-5 to TRBJ1-2; D is uncertain. The CDR3 covers 14 residues. The ends were cut back, 2 bases at V and 6 bases at J, with 13 bases in the middle. Germline lookup yields CDR1 MNHEY and CDR2 SVGAGI. The CDR3 protein is CASSYRYRVDGYTF. CDR3 DNA sequence: TGTGCCAGCAGTTACCGTTACCGGGTTGATGGCTACACCTTC.

The rearrangement links TRBV4-2 to TRBJ2-7; TRBD2 agrees at 9 bases. Losses at the gene ends were 1 base for V and 5 bases for J; bases not matched to a gene: 9. Germline assignment: CDR1 LGHNA and CDR2 YNFKEQ. This CDR3 has 16 residues. For the CDR3, the DNA is TGTGCCAGCAGCCAAGCTTCGGGACTAGCACCCCACGAGCAGTACTTC. It codes for CASSQASGLAPHEQYF.

The genes are TRBV28 and TRBJ2-6; TRBD1 might be the D (5 bases). The ends were cut back, 4 bases at V and 0 bases at J, with 13 bases in the middle. Germline assignment: CDR1 MDHEN and CDR2 SYDVKM. The CDR3 has 17 amino acids. This chain's CDR3 is CASSSTVSSSGANVLTF. The CDR3 nucleotides read TGTGCCAGCAGTTCGACAGTTAGCAGCTCTGGGGCCAACGTCCTGACTTTC. The full variable domain, rest sourced from reference TRBV28 and TRBJ2-6, is DVKVTQSSRYLVKRTGEKVFLECVQDMDHENMFWYRQDPGLGLRLIYFSYDVKMKEKGDIPEGYSVSREKKERFSLILESASTNQTSMYLCASSSTVSSSGANVLTFGAGSRLTVL.

The rearrangement uses TRBV19 and TRBJ1-2; D unclear. The length of the CDR3 is 15 residues. V was clipped by 6 bases and J by 1 base, with 15 bases between them. CDR1 is LNHDA, CDR2 SQIVND, per germline (reference sequence). The DNA of the CDR3 is TGTGCCAGTAGGGACCGGGCCCGCGGTAACTATGGCTACACCTTC. Translating gives CASRDRARGNYGYTF.

CDR3 nucleotides: TGTGCCAGCAGTGATGACAGACTAAGCTCCTACGAGCAGTACTTC. It translates to CASSDDRLSSYEQYF. The rearrangement joins TRBV28 to TRBJ2-7; D tentatively fits TRBD1 or TRBD2 (5 bases each). In germline, CDR1 is MDHEN, CDR2 SYDVKM. Trimming shortened V by 5 bases and J by 0 bases, and 14 bases separated the two germline ends. There are 15 residues in the CDR3.

The chain uses TRBV5-1 and TRBJ1-1, with D possibly being TRBD1 (5 bases). In germline, CDR1 is SGHRS, CDR2 YFSETQ. Trimming shortened V by 2 bases and J by 9 bases, and 20 bases separated the two germline ends. The CDR3 has 15 amino acids. The CDR3 reads CASSFRGDRYLKAFF. Here the CDR3 DNA reads TGCGCCAGCAGCTTTCGGGGGGACCGATATTTAAAAGCTTTCTTT.

This rearrangement joins TRBV25-1 to TRBJ1-6; 7 nucleotides align to TRBD1. CDR1 and CDR2 (germline): MGHDK, SYGVNS. CDR3 length: 15 amino acids. The V gene end was trimmed by 2 bases and the J gene end by 4 bases; junction bases not matched to a gene: 2. CDR3 sequence (DNA): TGTGCCAGCAGTGAAAGGGACAGTTATAATTCACCCCTCCACTTT. This gives the protein CASSERDSYNSPLHF. Using reference TRBV25-1 and TRBJ1-6 for the parts outside the CDR3, the full variable domain is EADIYQTPRYLVIGTGKKITLECSQTMGHDKMYWYQQDPGMELHLIHYSYGVNSTEKGDLSSESTVSRIRTEHFPLTLESARPSHTSQYLCASSERDSYNSPLHFGNGTRLTVT.

The chain joins TRBV27 to TRBJ2-1, with 9 bases lining up with TRBD2. This CDR3 has 14 amino acids. Germline-derived CDR1 and CDR2 are MNHEY and SMNVEV (reference sequence). With 6 bases clipped from V and 4 bases from J, the junction kept 4 bases outside the gene matches. The CDR3 reads CASRASGNYNEQFF. CDR3 DNA: TGTGCCAGCAGGGCTAGCGGGAATTACAATGAGCAGTTCTTC.

The chain links TRBV28 to TRBJ2-4; D gene uncertain. The CDR3 is made up of 15 amino acids. V was cut by 6 bases and J by 7 bases, with 19 bases left in between. The germline gives CDR1 MDHEN, CDR2 SYDVKM. The CDR3 loop is CASSSHPHMNNIQYF. The CDR3 DNA reads as TGTGCCAGCAGCTCCCACCCGCATATGAATAACATTCAGTACTTC.

This clone was recorded a few times. The chain joins TRBV6-1 to TRBJ1-5; no reliable D call. Per the germline V gene, CDR1 is MNHNS and CDR2 is SASEGT. Trimming removed 6 bases at V and 3 bases at J, with 3 bases between. This CDR3 has 11 residues. CDR3 sequence reads: CASSTNQPQHF. The CDR3 DNA sequence: TGTGCCAGCAGCACCAATCAGCCCCAGCATTTT.

This rearrangement joins TRBV28 to TRBJ2-7; D could derive from TRBD1 or TRBD2 (6 bases each). Trimming took off 5 bases at V and 6 bases at J, with 17 bases between the two ends. Germline V gives CDR1 MDHEN, CDR2 SYDVKM. The CDR3 is 14 amino acids. The CDR3 here is CASSAGRDTSEQYF. The DNA for the CDR3 is TGTGCCAGCAGTGCGGGACGGGACACATCCGAGCAGTACTTC. The full variable domain, in which reference TRBV28 and TRBJ2-7 provide the parts outside the CDR3, is DVKVTQSSRYLVKRTGEKVFLECVQDMDHENMFWYRQDPGLGLRLIYFSYDVKMKEKGDIPEGYSVSREKKERFSLILESASTNQTSMYLCASSAGRDTSEQYFGPGTRLTVT.

V usage is TRBV15 and J usage is TRBJ2-1; 11 bases fit TRBD2. CDR3 length equals 16 residues. Germline lookup yields CDR1 LNHNV and CDR2 YYDKDF (reference sequence). V lost 1 base to trimming and J lost 7 bases; unmatched junction nucleotides: 6. In DNA form, the CDR3 reads TGTGCCACCAGCAGAGGAAGAACTAGCGGGGGTAATGAGCAGTTCTTC. This gives the protein CATSRGRTSGGNEQFF.

V is TRBV5-5 and J is TRBJ1-2; D may be TRBD1 (6 bases). V lost 3 bases, J lost 6 bases, and 30 bases lay in between. Germline V lookup: CDR1 SGHKS, CDR2 YYEKEE (reference sequence). The CDR3 is 19 amino acids. The CDR3, as DNA: TGTGCCAGCAGCTCCTTAGACAGGAGACACTTTTTCTCCGATCATGGCTACACCTTC. Translation: CASSSLDRRHFFSDHGYTF.

This chain joins TRBV28 and TRBJ1-5; 7 bases are shared with TRBD1. Per the germline V gene, CDR1 is MDHEN and CDR2 is SYDVKM. The length of the CDR3 is 15 residues. The V and J ends lost 8 bases and 3 bases, in that order; junction bases with no gene match: 10. The CDR3 reads CASGPGGTFNQPQHF. CDR3 DNA: TGTGCCAGCGGCCCAGGGGGGACCTTCAATCAGCCCCAGCATTTT.

V and J are TRBV27 and TRBJ2-1; weak D call: TRBD1 (6 bases). Trimming cost V 2 bases and J 0 bases, with 8 bases left between them. Per germline, CDR1 MNHEY and CDR2 SMNVEV (reference sequence). The CDR3 totals 15 residues. CDR3: CASSLDRSSYNEQFF. CDR3 bases: TGTGCCAGCAGTTTAGACAGGAGCTCCTACAATGAGCAGTTCTTC.

The rearrangement uses TRBV10-1 and TRBJ2-1, with D possibly being TRBD2 (6 bases). The germline V gene has CDR1 WNHNN and CDR2 SYGVQD (reference sequence). V was pared by 6 bases and J by 2 bases, with 17 bases between. The length of the CDR3 is 16 residues. The CDR3 DNA sequence: TGCGCCAGCAGCGGTGCGGGGCCAGGAACCTACAATGAGCAGTTCTTC. Amino acids: CASSGAGPGTYNEQFF.